This is a list of T cell receptor beta chains from one sample in a study of T cells in Graves' hyperthyroidism and ophthalmopathy. MiXCR was run by TCRdb on the multiplex PCR reads, yielding one entry per CDR3 protein. Of roughly 800,000 distinct CDR3 sequences in the sample, roughly 37% are singletons; the top ten hold over 8%. Material for sequencing was blood. Source of these receptors: a man aged 18 to 29 with Graves' hyperthyroidism. Both conserved end residues are part of each CDR3. Each record gives: CDR3 protein, CDR3 DNA, D gene, V gene, clone size, J gene. The D gene is left open where the match is weak. The size of a clone is reported for some rows only, either as once, few or many, or as a class for expanded clones.

CASSDLRDIGIPEPQHF TGTGCCAGCAGTGACCTCCGGGACATCGGGATCCCCGAGCCCCAGCATTTT NA TRBV2 many TRBJ1-5
CASSPPGIGTEAFF TGTGCCAGCAGTCCCCCTGGAATCGGCACTGAAGCTTTCTTT NA TRBV12-3/TRBV12-4 few TRBJ1-1
CATTSGGKVGELFF TGTGCCACCACCTCGGGCGGGAAGGTCGGGGAGCTGTTTTTT NA TRBV9 NA TRBJ2-2
CSAPGQMNTEAFF TGCAGTGCTCCGGGACAGATGAACACTGAAGCTTTCTTT TRBD1 TRBV20-1 many TRBJ1-1
CARQTGPENTGELFF TGTGCCAGGCAGACCGGGCCTGAGAACACCGGGGAGCTGTTTTTT NA TRBV2 many TRBJ2-2
CSARDRGLTVNYGYTF TGCAGTGCTAGAGATAGAGGACTCACCGTAAACTATGGCTACACCTTC NA TRBV20-1 many TRBJ1-2
CASSPQGLGTGELFF TGTGCCAGCAGCCCCCAGGGACTAGGCACCGGGGAGCTGTTTTTT TRBD2 TRBV7-2 NA TRBJ2-2
CSAPSLYEQYF TGCAGTGCGCCTAGTTTGTACGAGCAGTACTTC NA TRBV20-1 many TRBJ2-7
CASSQVFSLSGANVLTF TGTGCCAGCAGCCAAGTCTTCAGTCTCTCTGGGGCCAACGTCCTGACTTTC NA TRBV4-2 NA TRBJ2-6
CASSIPGTGLDSPLHF TGTGCCAGTAGTATTCCCGGGACAGGGCTGGATTCACCCCTCCACTTT TRBD1 TRBV19 once TRBJ1-6
CSAVAGGGETQYF TGCAGTGCTGTAGCGGGGGGTGGGGAGACCCAGTACTTC TRBD2 TRBV20-1 NA TRBJ2-5
CASSPPAGRSSYEQYF TGTGCCAGCAGCCCCCCTGCGGGACGGAGCTCCTACGAGCAGTACTTC NA TRBV7-2 NA TRBJ2-7
CASSTDRGKTNYGYTF TGTGCCAGCAGTACGGACAGGGGGAAAACTAACTATGGCTACACCTTC TRBD1 TRBV2 NA TRBJ1-2
CASTIGDGGYTF TGTGCCAGCACCATAGGGGACGGGGGCTACACCTTC NA TRBV6-6 NA TRBJ1-2
CASSDVGLSGNTIYF TGTGCCAGCAGTGATGTAGGTCTCTCTGGAAACACCATATATTTT NA TRBV25-1 many TRBJ1-3
CASSVGLFAAQYF TGTGCCAGCAGCGTAGGTCTCTTTGCCGCGCAGTACTTC NA TRBV9 few TRBJ2-7
CASSYSILPDHGYTF TGTGCCAGCAGTTACTCGATACTGCCAGACCATGGCTACACCTTC NA TRBV6-6 few TRBJ1-2
CASSLLGEVAETQYF TGTGCCAGCAGCTTACTCGGGGAGGTGGCGGAGACCCAGTACTTC NA TRBV12-3/TRBV12-4 few TRBJ2-5
CASSMDRGPRGNTIYF TGTGCCAGTAGTATGGACAGGGGGCCTCGGGGAAACACCATATATTTT TRBD1 TRBV19 NA TRBJ1-3
CASSRGLAGSSYEQYF TGTGCCAGCAGCCGGGGACTAGCGGGGTCCTCCTACGAGCAGTACTTC TRBD2 TRBV5-6 NA TRBJ2-7
CSASASDRPGELFF TGCAGTGCTAGTGCCTCGGACAGGCCCGGGGAGCTGTTTTTT TRBD1 TRBV20-1 few TRBJ2-2
CASSPGQGTVGEPFF TGTGCCAGCAGCCCCGGACAGGGGACCGTCGGGGAGCCGTTTTTT TRBD1 TRBV7-9 once TRBJ2-2
CATGAGLSNQPQHF TGTGCCACCGGGGCAGGGCTTAGCAATCAGCCCCAGCATTTT NA TRBV10-3 NA TRBJ1-5
CASRMGVGTGGYEQYF TGTGCCAGCAGGATGGGCGTCGGGACAGGGGGTTACGAGCAGTACTTC TRBD1 TRBV6-1 few TRBJ2-7
CASGRLSRYGYTF TGTGCCAGCGGACGCCTGTCTCGTTATGGCTACACCTTC NA TRBV19 NA TRBJ1-2
CASSEVQHGELFF TGTGCCAGCAGTGAAGTCCAACACGGGGAGCTGTTTTTT NA TRBV6-1 NA TRBJ2-2
CASSLVFRDNSPLHF TGTGCCAGCAGCTTAGTATTTAGAGATAATTCACCCCTCCACTTT NA TRBV7-2 NA TRBJ1-6
CASSRTYYEQYF TGTGCCAGCAGCCGGACTTACTACGAGCAGTACTTC NA TRBV9 few TRBJ2-7
CASSVVSSYEQYF TGTGCCAGCAGCGTGGTTAGCTCCTACGAGCAGTACTTC NA TRBV7-9 NA TRBJ2-7
CASSMGPAVRELFF TGTGCCAGTAGTATGGGACCAGCAGTCCGGGAGCTGTTTTTT NA TRBV19 NA TRBJ2-2
CASSLPTGGDEQYF TGCGCCAGCAGCTTGCCGACAGGGGGGGACGAGCAGTACTTC TRBD1 TRBV5-1 few TRBJ2-7
CASSYDSGIEAFF TGTGCCAGCAGCTACGACAGTGGTATTGAAGCTTTCTTT NA TRBV7-9 NA TRBJ1-1
CATAGTENTGEPQHF TGTGCCACCGCTGGGACAGAGAACACCGGGGAGCCCCAGCATTTT TRBD1 TRBV2 NA TRBJ1-5
CASSWVNTEAFF TGTGCCAGCAGTTGGGTCAACACTGAAGCTTTCTTT NA TRBV12-3/TRBV12-4 many TRBJ1-1
CASSRGGDREGYEQYF TGTGCCAGCTCACGGGGGGGGGACAGGGAAGGCTACGAGCAGTACTTC NA TRBV19 few TRBJ2-7
CASSEPGQLNYGYTF TGTGCCAGCAGTGAACCGGGACAGCTTAACTATGGCTACACCTTC TRBD1 TRBV25-1 NA TRBJ1-2
CASSGQGGYEQYF TGTGCCAGCAGCGGACAGGGTGGCTACGAGCAGTACTTC TRBD1 TRBV9 many TRBJ2-7
CASSYSIQGWTEAFF TGTGCCAGCAGTTACTCGATCCAGGGATGGACTGAAGCTTTCTTT NA TRBV6-6 NA TRBJ1-1
CASSLPGARAGEKLFF TGTGCCAGCAGTCTCCCGGGAGCCAGGGCCGGAGAAAAACTGTTTTTT NA TRBV7-8 NA TRBJ1-4
CASSLRTDRLSGNTIYF TGTGCCAGCAGCTTAAGGACAGACCGACTCTCTGGAAACACCATATATTTT NA TRBV7-8 few TRBJ1-3
CATSSEAGGGYGYTF TGTGCCACCAGCTCAGAGGCGGGGGGCGGCTATGGCTACACCTTC NA TRBV15 NA TRBJ1-2
CATLGWEKKGQETQYF TGTGCCACCCTTGGATGGGAGAAGAAGGGCCAAGAGACCCAGTACTTC NA TRBV6-6 NA TRBJ2-5
CASSLALPNTEAFF TGTGCCAGCAGTTTAGCCCTACCGAACACTGAAGCTTTCTTT NA TRBV7-2 NA TRBJ1-1
CASRLSVDRAKPYEQYF TGTGCCAGCAGACTCTCAGTCGACAGGGCAAAGCCCTACGAGCAGTACTTC TRBD1 TRBV2 once TRBJ2-7
CASSLEDYSFYEQYF TGTGCCAGCAGCTTAGAGGATTACTCTTTCTACGAGCAGTACTTC NA TRBV11-2 few TRBJ2-7